This T cell receptor (beta chain) comes out of a study of response to subunit inactivated influenza vaccine. Broader study findings: The authors offered the suggestion that each seasonal influenza vaccination recruits few new T cells.

As concerns this clonotype: Its cognate antigen is unknown.

Looked up from germline, CDR1 is DFQATT and CDR2 is SNEGSKA (reference sequence). This CDR3 has 13 residues. The V and J ends lost 1 base and 2 bases respectively, with 9 bases between them. One entry per CDR3 protein results from TCRdb running MiXCR on the RT-PCR reads. The sample has hundreds of thousands of distinct CDR3 sequences, about 14% seen once. The source is a man between 50 and 59 years old who received an inactivated influenza vaccine. The sample in question was PBMCs from blood, obtained around two weeks before vaccination. V is TRBV20-1 and J is TRBJ2-7; D ambiguous. Here the CDR3 reads CSARGTPTYEQYF. The DNA of the CDR3 is TGCAGTGCTAGAGGCACCCCCACCTACGAGCAGTACTTC.